Presented here are 2 T cell receptor beta chains from one specimen sequenced in a study of beta chain features in type 1 diabetes. Every isolated RNA sample was fully reverse transcribed, so sequencing captured expressed TCRB transcripts. Sequenced by immunoSEQ multiplex PCR; TCRdb stores in-frame clones only, minus some. The sample carries approximately 250,000 clones, roughly 14% recorded once. The specimen sequenced was naive CD4+ T cells from blood. These receptors all stem from a woman between 40 and 55 years old in good health.

This clone was seen a handful of times. The rearrangement joins TRBV29-1 to TRBJ2-3, with D possibly being TRBD1 (5 bases). Germline V gene lookup returns CDR1 SQVTM and CDR2 ANQGSEA. Trimming took off 8 bases at V and 0 bases at J, with 12 bases between the two ends. The CDR3 length is 13 residues. CDR3 loop: CSTGLYSTDTQYF. CDR3 DNA sequence: TGCAGCACAGGCCTCTATAGCACAGATACGCAGTATTTT.

This clone was seen ten or more times. The chain recombines TRBV29-1 with TRBJ2-1; 9 bases fit TRBD2. The CDR3 totals 12 residues. V was clipped by 6 bases and J by 6 bases; unmatched bases: 3. In germline, CDR1 is SQVTM, CDR2 ANQGSEA. This chain's CDR3 is CSVGTSLNEQFF. CDR3 bases: TGCAGCGTCGGGACTAGCCTCAATGAGCAGTTCTTC.